The subject of this entry is one T cell receptor beta chain. The sample originates from a study of blood T cells in healthy people across ages. Through a sample-barcoded 5' primer and a J-beta primer mix, a second PCR was run for 7 to 11 cycles. Carrying 12 random nucleotides, a template-switch adaptor labeled each individual cDNA molecule. Each CDR3 protein gets one entry after TCRdb re-called the 5' RACE reads with MiXCR. There are more than 800,000 distinct CDR3 sequences in the sample; roughly 45% occur only once, and around 18% lies in the top ten. The clonotype originates from a woman in her sixties or seventies in good health. Sequencing input: blood.

The CDR3 loop is CSVERTTDTEAFF. The CDR3 coding sequence is TGCAGCGTTGAAAGGACAACGGACACTGAAGCTTTCTTT. This chain uses TRBV29-1 with TRBJ1-1; D may be TRBD1 (5 bases). The CDR3 covers 13 residues. Trimming cost V 2 bases and J 3 bases, with 10 bases left between them. Germline V gives CDR1 SQVTM, CDR2 ANQGSEA. The whole variable domain, remainder taken from reference TRBV29-1 and TRBJ1-1, is SAVISQKPSRDICQRGTSLTIQCQVDSQVTMMFWYRQQPGQSLTLIATANQGSEATYESGFVIDKFPISRPNLTFSTLTVSNMSPEDSSIYLCSVERTTDTEAFFGQGTRLTVV.